This TCR beta chain was recorded in a study of metastatic and nonmetastatic thyroid tumors. Study context: From malignant and benign thyroid patients, repertoires in blood and in tumor or nodule tissue were compared. Regarding the study as a whole: TCR beta diversity was reportedly significantly higher in malignant thyroid tumors than benign nodules, in blood and tumor.

Patients were all untreated before their thyroid surgery. As processed by the authors: Built for papillary thyroid cancer, a distant-metastasis classifier drew on CDR3 differences across clinicopathological groups. TCRdb redid the clone calls on the PCR reads using MiXCR. Here the V and J calls rest on TCRdb's processing, not on the authors' analysis. The sample carries about 16,000 clones, roughly 12% recorded once. Trimming took off 6 bases at V and 0 bases at J, with 18 bases between the two ends. The CDR3 sequence is 16 residues long. As regards this clone: Its target is unknown.

The material sequenced was blood. The chain uses TRBV12-3 or TRBV12-4 and TRBJ2-7, with D tentatively TRBD2 (7 bases). This clonotype was sampled from a female donor with papillary thyroid cancer or a benign thyroid nodule (not recorded which). Some clones in this sample may be carry-over from other donors' samples. The CDR3 nucleotides read TGTGCCAGCAGCCCCGGCGCGGCGGGGGCCTCCTACGAGCAGTACTTC. Translation gives CASSPGAAGASYEQYF.